These 10 T cell receptor beta chains were all obtained from the same sample, sequenced in a study of cytomegalovirus exposure and HLA in healthy donors. PCR was performed using 60 Vbeta and 13 Jbeta primers. Only in-frame clones appear in the TCRdb table, and some are missing; sequencing was by immunoSEQ multiplex PCR. The repertoire consists of some 120,000 clones, with more than 65% occurring once and the leading ten covering 4%. Sequenced material: PBMCs. The receptor source for this set is a young man in good health and CMV-seropositive.

The J gene is TRBJ1-6, the V gene TRBV6-6; TRBD1 matches 7 bases. Germline assignment: CDR1 MNHNY and CDR2 SVGAGI (reference sequence). With 4 bases clipped from V and 8 bases from J, the junction kept 11 bases outside the gene matches. The CDR3 has 16 amino acids. CDR3 nucleotides: TGTGCCAGCAGTTTGGAACTAGGGGGCCGAGATTCACCCCTCCACTTT. It specifies CASSLELGGRDSPLHF.

This chain joins TRBV5-6 and TRBJ1-2; possible D gene TRBD1, 5 bases. CDR1 SGHDT and CDR2 YYEEEE come from the germline V gene. Trimming pared 3 bases from V and 5 bases from J, leaving 11 bases between. The CDR3 is 13 amino acids. CDR3 region: CASSSGLRYGYTF. The CDR3 nucleotides read TGTGCCAGCAGCTCGGGACTGCGATATGGCTACACCTTC.

The chain is built from TRBV7-9 and TRBJ2-7; TRBD2 is a possible D gene (5 bases). CDR3 length equals 16 residues. In germline, CDR1 is SEHNR, CDR2 FQNEAQ (reference sequence). V lost 6 bases to trimming and J lost 1 base, with 19 bases between them. In nucleotides, the CDR3 is TGTGCCAGCAGTTCGTTTGGCGGAGAGGGTTCCTACGAGCAGTACTTC. Protein sequence: CASSSFGGEGSYEQYF.

The chain recombines TRBV5-6 with TRBJ2-1, with D possibly TRBD2 on 6 matching bases. Germline assignment: CDR1 SGHDT and CDR2 YYEEEE. V shed 4 bases and J shed 2 bases, with 13 bases lying between them. This CDR3 contains 15 residues. The CDR3 region is CASSLNGGPYNEQFF. CDR3 DNA sequence: TGTGCCAGCAGCCTGAACGGGGGACCCTACAATGAGCAGTTCTTC. Variable domain in full (rest from reference TRBV5-6 and TRBJ2-1): DAGVTQSPTHLIKTRGQQVTLRCSPKSGHDTVSWYQQALGQGPQFIFQYYEEEERQRGNFPDRFSGHQFPNYSSELNVNALLLGDSALYLCASSLNGGPYNEQFFGPGTRLTVL.

This chain joins TRBV30 and TRBJ1-4, with no clear D. Germline V gene data show CDR1 as GTSNPN and CDR2 as SVGIG (reference sequence). CDR3 size: 13 residues. V lost 3 bases and J lost 6, with 11 bases in between. Here the CDR3 DNA reads TGTGCCTGGAGGGACGGGGAGGATGAAAAACTGTTTTTT. It yields the protein CAWRDGEDEKLFF.

This clone appeared a few times. This chain uses TRBV4-1 with TRBJ1-4; D call uncertain. The CDR3 is made up of 14 amino acids. Germline loops: CDR1 MGHRA, CDR2 YSYEKL. Trimming removed 2 bases from V and 6 bases from J, with 10 bases in between. CDR3 nucleotide sequence: TGCGCCAGCAGCCAAATAATAGTAGATGAAAAACTGTTTTTT. Residues: CASSQIIVDEKLFF.

The chain recombines TRBV5-4 with TRBJ1-1; the D gene is possibly TRBD1 (5 bases). Looked up from germline, CDR1 is SGHNT and CDR2 is YYREEE (reference sequence). The CDR3 has 16 residues. The V and J ends lost 4 bases and 0 bases respectively, with 16 bases between them. CDR3 region: CASSSIPGAVNTEAFF. CDR3 bases: TGTGCCAGCAGCAGTATACCTGGGGCGGTGAACACTGAAGCTTTCTTT. Supplemented by reference TRBV5-4 and TRBJ1-1, the full variable domain reads ETGVTQSPTHLIKTRGQQVTLRCSSQSGHNTVSWYQQALGQGPQFIFQYYREEENGRGNFPPRFSGLQFPNYSSELNVNALELDDSALYLCASSSIPGAVNTEAFFGQGTRLTVV.

The J gene is TRBJ2-7, the V gene TRBV9, with 7 nucleotides matching TRBD1. This CDR3 comprises 17 residues. J lost 3 bases, V lost 4 bases, and 16 bases had no gene match. The V gene's germline CDR1 is SGDLS and CDR2 YYNGEE. CDR3 DNA sequence: TGTGCCAGCAGCTTACTTACTAAACGGACAGGTAGCTACGAGCAGTACTTC. This translates into CASSLLTKRTGSYEQYF. The full variable domain, its missing parts supplied by reference TRBV9 and TRBJ2-7, is DSGVTQTPKHLITATGQRVTLRCSPRSGDLSVYWYQQSLDQGLQFLIQYYNGEERAKGNILERFSAQQFPDLHSELNLSSLELGDSALYFCASSLLTKRTGSYEQYFGPGTRLTVT.

This clone has just a few counts. V is TRBV20-1 and J is TRBJ1-2; D remains ambiguous. CDR1 is DFQATT, CDR2 SNEGSKA, per germline (reference sequence). The ends were cut back, 5 bases at V and 12 bases at J, with 16 bases in the middle. There are 11 residues in the CDR3. The CDR3 loop is CSAGRASYHTF. CDR3 nucleotide sequence: TGCAGTGCTGGGCGCGCCAGCTACCACACCTTC.

This clone was seen a few times. The chain combines TRBV2 with TRBJ2-1, with 7 bases fitting TRBD2. CDR3 length equals 15 residues. V lost 4 bases to trimming and J lost 4 bases; unmatched junction nucleotides: 7. In germline, CDR1 is SNHLY, CDR2 FYNNEI. CDR3 sequence (DNA): TGTGCCAGCAGTGGCTTGGGCGGGAGATACAATGAGCAGTTCTTC. Protein sequence: CASSGLGGRYNEQFF.